This note documents a single TCR beta chain sequence. Its antigen is not yet known. Nothing much larger sits one base from this clone, and base qualities are not available. The cohort comprised 550 to 700 healthy bone marrow donors. At the time of sampling, all cohort members were nominally healthy, though unrecorded immune exposures were likely present. The donor was CMV seropositive and belonged to the group of more than 250 seropositive cohort members. Every donor gave a peripheral blood sample, and the peripheral blood mononuclear cells from that sample were used for TCR beta sequencing. The Qiagen DNeasy Blood Extraction Kit was used to extract genomic DNA from the blood cell samples. Library preparation employed the immunoSEQ multiplex PCR assay. A mixture of 60 forward primers for TCR Vbeta segments and 13 reverse primers for TCR Jbeta segments was used in the multiplex PCR. The CDR3 region of rearranged TCR beta genes was amplified from genomic DNA by a multiplex PCR assay. Amplified TCR beta libraries were sequenced as 87-base-pair reads on the Illumina HiSeq System. Under the source paper's analysis protocol: A later analysis tallied around 80 million unique TCR beta chains across the 610 or so repertoires, and around 12 million of those chains were shared by two or more donors. A nearest-neighbor algorithm error-corrected the raw reads and collapsed the reads into unique sequences, merging closely related sequences to remove PCR and sequencing errors. CDR3 sequences were aligned to IMGT reference sequences to assign V, D and J gene segments. For a sequence to be retained, at least a six-nucleotide match to both a V gene segment and a J gene segment was required. A rearrangement counted as productive if the CDR3 had no stop codons and remained in frame with V and J, and every other rearrangement counted as non-productive. CDR3 was defined according to IMGT convention as the region running from the second conserved V-encoded cysteine to the conserved J-encoded phenylalanine. The earlier analysis of approximately 590 of the donors excluded any sequence lacking an unambiguous match to a single V gene segment. An earlier analysis of 450 to 650 of the donors called V segments functional above 56.7% productive rearrangements and segregating when the between-donor standard deviation exceeded 5%. To diagnose cytomegalovirus status from the catalog of TCR beta chain sequences, a statistical classification framework was built. In a later analysis, TCR nucleotide sequences were compared against IMGT/GENE-DB human TR gene sequences so that V and J genes could be assigned. Using the TCRdist pipeline, a later analysis assigned CDR3 sequences along with most-parsimonious VDJ recombination scenarios. In a later analysis, each TCR beta chain was defined by its CDR3 amino acid sequence together with its V-gene family, and reads lacking a unique V-gene family were excluded. As a way to deal with suspected cross-contamination and a sequencing artifact, a later analysis dropped hundreds of nucleotide sequences that were highly shared and had low generation probability. In a later analysis, a clonal expansion index for each public chain was calculated from normalized within-repertoire ranks of inferred template counts. A later analysis computed generation probabilities with a VDJ recombination model fitted to out-of-frame rearrangements, and checked the results against IGoR. In a later analysis, hypergeometric tests were used to score TCR-TCR, TCR-HLA and TCR-CMV co-occurrence, with a repertoire-size bias correction applied to TCR pairs. A later analysis estimated false discovery rates by permuting HLA or CMV assignments 20 times. In a later analysis, co-occurring TCRs were grouped using DBSCAN, and TCRdist sequence similarity was added for clustering within HLA-allele-positive subsets. Repertoires with fewer than 30,000 or more than 120,000 public chains, plus five repertoires with anomalous nucleotide sharing, were excluded from co-occurrence clustering. TCRdb's version of the immuneACCESS table is confined to in-frame rearrangements and falls short of the full clone set. An unresolved V gene accounts for under half of the shortfall where checked; the remainder is of unknown origin. V, J and clone size were drawn from that table, and D and trimming were deduced from the DNA. The sample contains 200,000 or so clones, over 75% of them found a single time. Approximately 6.3% of the sample rests with the top ten.

This entry is derived from a study of cytomegalovirus exposure and HLA in healthy donors (TCRdb year 2017). Background on the whole study: In an earlier analysis of 450 to 750 of the donors, around 290 Gb of sequence data and some 100 million unique TCR beta sequences from about 179 million T cells were reported. An early release covering around 630 HLA-typed donors comprised around 300 gigabases of sequencing data and roughly 85 million unique TCR sequences. The genetic ancestry cluster associated with self-reported Caucasian donors included roughly 84% of the approximately 410 genotyped donors. The study aimed to test whether cataloging public T cell receptors could reveal signatures of past pathogen exposure. The study profiled the T cell repertoires of 666 subjects by immunosequencing and related them to cytomegalovirus serostatus. In addition to the first cohort of hundreds of subjects, a separate validation cohort of approximately 130 different subjects was used. The study combined high-throughput TCR immunosequencing, statistical association of individual TCRs with disease status, and machine learning to predict cytomegalovirus infection status. A later analysis re-examined previously published TCR beta repertoires from about 700 donors and added high-resolution HLA genotyping to investigate patterns of TCR occurrence. The later analysis used no new phenotypic data to find candidate immune exposures, relying instead on TCR beta sequences and their occurrence across donors. An earlier analysis of some 500 of the donors used high-throughput TCR beta sequencing to judge whether each TCR beta V gene segment behaved as functional or pseudogenic. Donor age, sex, ethnicity and CMV serostatus were compiled together with the repertoire data. Genome-wide SNP genotypes for about 65% of the 666 donors were used in a later genetic analysis, which treated that subset as a discovery cohort. Every repertoire in the discovery cohort had been generated on one and the same sequencing platform. Class I and class II HLA loci were covered by the typing at four-digit resolution. Typing coverage differed by locus: A, B, C, DRB1 and DQB1 were typed in roughly 620-630 donors, DQA1 in approximately 520, DPA1 in around 580, and DPB1 in just under 480. Several DR-DQ haplotypes were handled as single units for association and clustering because linkage in the cohort was strong. Among several hundred genotyped donors of the cohort, an average of approximately 240,000 unique TCR beta nucleotide sequences was sequenced per donor, of which 15% to 20% were non-productive. Study-level results and caveats: HLA typing was unavailable for some donors at each locus, so association tests used only the typed subset. The presence/absence analyses assumed that sequencing depth was roughly uniform across donors, and that assumption may not be true. Linkage disequilibrium might explain the correlated functional status among segregating V segments, but an unknown experimental factor could not be excluded. Only TCR beta chains were sequenced in this cohort, and the absence of alpha or paired-chain data limited detectable features. Most CMV-associated TCR beta chains appeared to be HLA-restricted in a later analysis, and the HLA associations seemed to be driven largely by CMV exposure. In vitro tests confirmed that three of the cytomegalovirus-associated TCR beta chains recognize cytomegalovirus antigens. The authors suggested that the approach could potentially be generalized to other disease states and immunological phenotypes. In a later analysis, HLA-associated TCR beta chains were found to be more clonally expanded and to have lower generation probabilities than equally common non-associated chains. A later genetic analysis associated a missense DCLRE1C variant with V-gene and J-gene trimming of TCR beta chains, and an independent cohort replicated the association. In an earlier analysis of more than 450 of the donors, most TCR beta V segments were observed in productive rearrangements about 90% or about 30% of the time, broadly matching IMGT annotations. A total of 150 to 200 TCR beta chains were listed by the study as associated with cytomegalovirus. A further reported finding was that TCR beta sequences accurately predicted the HLA-A and HLA-B alleles for most subjects in the first cohort. In a later analysis, some 17,000 TCR beta sequences were associated with specific HLA alleles at a false discovery rate of 0.05. In both the original and validation cohorts, the classifier was reported to diagnose cytomegalovirus status with high specificity and sensitivity. When HLA alleles, especially DR and DQ, strongly co-occurred, attributing TCR associations to individual alleles was difficult. Several of the top co-occurrence clusters appeared to be linked to parvovirus B19, influenza, CMV and Epstein-Barr virus, according to a later analysis. Compared with the roughly 670-donor mean, donors in an Asian-associated ancestry cluster had fewer N-insertions in productive TCRs, according to a later genetic analysis. The 87-base-pair reads could not distinguish some IMGT-functional V segments, including TRBV6-2 and TRBV6-3, so those segments were excluded. A cluster of highly shared sequence variants was judged likely to represent a technical artifact of the sequencing pipeline. Most TCR sequences were seen in very few donors, while some public TCRs were found in many individuals. For the cohort, immune exposure information was limited to CMV serostatus. Because counts were too low, around 18 rarely observed V segments, including chromosome 9 orphons, were left out of the earlier analysis of a few hundred of the donors. In a later analysis, the rate of TCR association differed among HLA loci, with DRB1 alleles having the most associated TCRs and HLA-C alleles having the fewest.

Taken from cysteine to phenylalanine, the CDR3 has 15 residues. Just the 45-base CDR3 DNA is kept, in frame starting at base 1. V is shortened by 6 bases, J by 5 bases, and the region joining them spans 20 bases. CDR1 SGHDT and CDR2 YYEEEE are derived from the germline V gene. The V gene is TRBV5-6 and the J gene is TRBJ1-2; no D segment can be confidently identified. This clonotype originated in a man aged 40-50 years in good health and CMV-seropositive. Sequenced: PBMCs. The CDR3 amino acid sequence is: CASIPLDSVTYGYTF. The bases are TGTGCCAGCATCCCTTTAGATAGCGTTACTTATGGCTACACCTTC. The variable domain in full, with residues beyond the CDR3 obtained from the reference TRBV5-6 and TRBJ1-2 genes, is DAGVTQSPTHLIKTRGQQVTLRCSPKSGHDTVSWYQQALGQGPQFIFQYYEEEERQRGNFPDRFSGHQFPNYSSELNVNALLLGDSALYLCASIPLDSVTYGYTFGSGTRLTVV.